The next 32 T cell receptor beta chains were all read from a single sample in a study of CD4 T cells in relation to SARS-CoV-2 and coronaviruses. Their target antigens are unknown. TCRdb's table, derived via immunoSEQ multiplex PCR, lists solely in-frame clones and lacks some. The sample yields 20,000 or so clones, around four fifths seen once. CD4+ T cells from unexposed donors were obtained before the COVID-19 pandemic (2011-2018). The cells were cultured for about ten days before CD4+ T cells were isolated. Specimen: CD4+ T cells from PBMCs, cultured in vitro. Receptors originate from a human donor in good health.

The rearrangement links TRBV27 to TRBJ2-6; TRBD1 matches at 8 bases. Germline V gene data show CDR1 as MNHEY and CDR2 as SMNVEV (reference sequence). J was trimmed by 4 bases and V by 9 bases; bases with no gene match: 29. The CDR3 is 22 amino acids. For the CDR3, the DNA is TGTGCCAGTCGATGGTCGGGGAAAGGGCAGGACAGGGACGATACCGGGGCCAACGTCCTGACTTTC. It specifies CASRWSGKGQDRDDTGANVLTF.

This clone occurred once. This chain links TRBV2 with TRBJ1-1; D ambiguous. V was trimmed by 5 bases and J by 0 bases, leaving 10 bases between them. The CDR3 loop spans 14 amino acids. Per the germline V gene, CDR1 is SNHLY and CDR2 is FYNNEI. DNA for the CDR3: TGTGCCAGCAGTCCCCGACTCATGAACACTGAAGCTTTCTTT. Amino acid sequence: CASSPRLMNTEAFF.

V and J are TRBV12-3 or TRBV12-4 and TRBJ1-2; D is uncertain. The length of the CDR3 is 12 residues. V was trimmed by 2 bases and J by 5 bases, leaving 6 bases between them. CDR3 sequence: CASSLMRYGYTF. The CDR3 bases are TGTGCCAGCAGTTTAATGAGATATGGCTACACCTTC.

The chain's CDR3 is CASSPDYEQYF. CDR3 DNA: TGTGCCAGCAGCCCTGACTACGAGCAGTACTTC. The chain uses TRBV7-9 and TRBJ2-7; D is unresolved. Germline assignment: CDR1 SEHNR and CDR2 FQNEAQ (reference sequence). The CDR3 totals 11 residues. V lost 5 bases and J lost 3, with 5 bases in between. Full variable domain (missing parts from reference TRBV7-9 and TRBJ2-7): DTGVSQNPRHKITKRGQNVTFRCDPISEHNRLYWYRQTLGQGPEFLTYFQNEAQLEKSRLLSDRFSAERPKGSFSTLEIQRTEQGDSAMYLCASSPDYEQYFGPGTRLTVT.

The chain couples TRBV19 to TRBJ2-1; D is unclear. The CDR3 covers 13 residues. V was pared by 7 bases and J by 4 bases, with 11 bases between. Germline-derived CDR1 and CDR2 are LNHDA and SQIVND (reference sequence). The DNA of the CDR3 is TGTGCCAGTAACTTAAATGGGTACAATGAGCAGTTCTTC. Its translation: CASNLNGYNEQFF.

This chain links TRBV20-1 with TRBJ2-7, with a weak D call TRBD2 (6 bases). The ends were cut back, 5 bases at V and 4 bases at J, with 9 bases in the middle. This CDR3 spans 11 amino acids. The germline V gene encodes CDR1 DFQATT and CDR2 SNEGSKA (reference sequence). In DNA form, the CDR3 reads TGCAGTGCTGCCGGGACTTACGAGCAGTACTTC. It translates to CSAAGTYEQYF.

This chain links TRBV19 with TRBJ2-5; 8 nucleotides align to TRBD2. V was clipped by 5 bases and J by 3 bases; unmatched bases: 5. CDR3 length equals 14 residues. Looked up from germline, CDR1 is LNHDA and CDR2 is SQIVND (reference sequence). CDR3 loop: CASSVSGREETQYF. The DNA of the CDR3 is TGTGCCAGTAGTGTCTCCGGGAGGGAAGAGACCCAGTACTTC.

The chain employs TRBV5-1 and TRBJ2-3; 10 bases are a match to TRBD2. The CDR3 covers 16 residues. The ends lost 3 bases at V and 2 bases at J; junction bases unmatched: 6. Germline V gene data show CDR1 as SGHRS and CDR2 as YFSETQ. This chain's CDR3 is CASSWTSGPITDTQYF. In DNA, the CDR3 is TGCGCCAGCAGCTGGACTAGCGGCCCCATCACAGATACGCAGTATTTT.

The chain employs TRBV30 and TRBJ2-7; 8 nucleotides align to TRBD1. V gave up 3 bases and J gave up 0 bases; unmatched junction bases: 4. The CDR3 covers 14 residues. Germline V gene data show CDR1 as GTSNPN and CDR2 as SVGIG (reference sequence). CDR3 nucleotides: TGTGCCTGGAGAAGGGACAGGTACTCCTACGAGCAGTACTTC. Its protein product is CAWRRDRYSYEQYF. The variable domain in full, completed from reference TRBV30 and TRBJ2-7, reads SQTIHQWPATLVQPVGSPLSLECTVEGTSNPNLYWYRQAAGRGLQLLFYSVGIGQISSEVPQNLSASRPQDRQFILSSKKLLLSDSGFYLCAWRRDRYSYEQYFGPGTRLTVT.

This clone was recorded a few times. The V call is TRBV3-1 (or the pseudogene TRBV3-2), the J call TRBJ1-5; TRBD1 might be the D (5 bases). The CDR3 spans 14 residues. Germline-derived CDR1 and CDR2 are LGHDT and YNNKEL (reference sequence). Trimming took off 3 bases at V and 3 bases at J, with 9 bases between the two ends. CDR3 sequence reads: CASSHDGHNQPQHF. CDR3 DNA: TGTGCCAGCAGCCATGACGGACACAATCAGCCCCAGCATTTT.

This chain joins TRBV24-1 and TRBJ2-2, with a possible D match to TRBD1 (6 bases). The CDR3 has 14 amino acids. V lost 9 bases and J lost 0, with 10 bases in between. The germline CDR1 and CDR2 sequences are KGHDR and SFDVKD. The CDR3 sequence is CATLDSANTGELFF. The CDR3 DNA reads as TGTGCCACCCTGGACAGCGCGAACACCGGGGAGCTGTTTTTT.

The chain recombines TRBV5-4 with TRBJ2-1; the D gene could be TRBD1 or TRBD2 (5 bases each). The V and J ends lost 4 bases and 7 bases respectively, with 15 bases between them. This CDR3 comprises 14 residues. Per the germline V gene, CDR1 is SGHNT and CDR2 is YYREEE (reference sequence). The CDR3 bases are TGTGCCAGCAGCACACCCGGTGGGGGAAATGAGCAGTTCTTC. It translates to CASSTPGGGNEQFF.

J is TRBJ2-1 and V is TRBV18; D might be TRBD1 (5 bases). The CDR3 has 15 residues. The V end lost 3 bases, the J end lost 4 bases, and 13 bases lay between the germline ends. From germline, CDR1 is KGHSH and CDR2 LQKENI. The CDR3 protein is CASSPGADVYNEQFF. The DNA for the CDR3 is TGTGCCAGCTCACCTGGGGCAGATGTTTACAATGAGCAGTTCTTC.

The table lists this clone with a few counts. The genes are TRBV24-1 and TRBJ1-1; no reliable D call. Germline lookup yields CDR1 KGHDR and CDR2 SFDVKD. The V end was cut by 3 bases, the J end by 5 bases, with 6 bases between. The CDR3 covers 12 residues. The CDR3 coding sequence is TGTGCCACCAGTGATACTAATACTGAAGCTTTCTTT. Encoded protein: CATSDTNTEAFF.

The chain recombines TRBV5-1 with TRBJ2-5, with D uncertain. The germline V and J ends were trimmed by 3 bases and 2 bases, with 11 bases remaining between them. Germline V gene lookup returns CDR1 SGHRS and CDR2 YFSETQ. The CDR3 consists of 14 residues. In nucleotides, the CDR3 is TGCGCCAGCAGCTCAGACCGTCTTCAAGAGACCCAGTACTTC. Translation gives CASSSDRLQETQYF.

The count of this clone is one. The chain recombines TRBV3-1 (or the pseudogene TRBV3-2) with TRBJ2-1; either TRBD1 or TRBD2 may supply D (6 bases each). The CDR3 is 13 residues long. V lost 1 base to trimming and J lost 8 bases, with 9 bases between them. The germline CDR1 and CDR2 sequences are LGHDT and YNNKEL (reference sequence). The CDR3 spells CASSQAGADEQFF. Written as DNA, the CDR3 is TGTGCCAGCAGCCAAGCGGGGGCGGATGAGCAGTTCTTC.

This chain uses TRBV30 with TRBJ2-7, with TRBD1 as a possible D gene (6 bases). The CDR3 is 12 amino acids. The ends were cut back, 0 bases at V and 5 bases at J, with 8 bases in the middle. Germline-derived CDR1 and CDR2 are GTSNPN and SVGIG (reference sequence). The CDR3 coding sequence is TGTGCCTGGAGTGTTCAGGGGAACGAGCAGTACTTC. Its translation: CAWSVQGNEQYF.

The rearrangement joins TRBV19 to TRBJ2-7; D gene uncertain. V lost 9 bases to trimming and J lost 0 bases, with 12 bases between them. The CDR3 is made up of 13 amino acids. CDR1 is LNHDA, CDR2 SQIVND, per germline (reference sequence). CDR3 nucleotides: TGTGCCAGCTCCGACACCCACTCCTACGAGCAGTACTTC. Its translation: CASSDTHSYEQYF.

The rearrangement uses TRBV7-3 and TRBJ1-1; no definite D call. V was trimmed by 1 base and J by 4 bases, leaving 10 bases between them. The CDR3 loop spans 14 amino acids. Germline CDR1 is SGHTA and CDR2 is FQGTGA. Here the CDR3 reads CASSLSLSGTEAFF. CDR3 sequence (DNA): TGTGCCAGCAGCTTAAGCCTATCGGGCACTGAAGCTTTCTTT.

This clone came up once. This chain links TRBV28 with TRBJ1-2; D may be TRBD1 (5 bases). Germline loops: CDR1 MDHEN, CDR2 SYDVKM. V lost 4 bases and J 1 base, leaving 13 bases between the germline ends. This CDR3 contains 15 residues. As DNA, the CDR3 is TGTGCCAGCAGTTCGACCGGGACCCATAACTATGGCTACACCTTC. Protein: CASSSTGTHNYGYTF.

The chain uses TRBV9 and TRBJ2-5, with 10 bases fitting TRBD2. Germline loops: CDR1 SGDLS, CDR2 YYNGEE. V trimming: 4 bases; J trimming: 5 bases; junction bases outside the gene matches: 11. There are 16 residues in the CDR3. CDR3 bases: TGTGCCAGCAGCCCAGGTAGTTTAGCGGGGGGCGAGACCCAGTACTTC. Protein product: CASSPGSLAGGETQYF.

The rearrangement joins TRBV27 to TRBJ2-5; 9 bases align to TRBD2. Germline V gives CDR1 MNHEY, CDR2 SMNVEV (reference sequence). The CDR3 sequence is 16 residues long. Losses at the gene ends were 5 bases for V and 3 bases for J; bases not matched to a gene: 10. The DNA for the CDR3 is TGTGCCAGCAGTCCGTACTTAGCGGGAGCTGAAGAGACCCAGTACTTC. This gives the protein CASSPYLAGAEETQYF.

The chain's CDR3 is CASSPVFGGYTF. DNA for the CDR3: TGTGCCAGCAGCCCCGTATTTGGAGGCTACACCTTC. This chain links TRBV6-5 with TRBJ1-2; D call uncertain. The germline V and J ends were trimmed by 6 bases and 8 bases, with 13 bases remaining between them. Germline CDR1 MNHEY, CDR2 SVGAGI. The CDR3 loop spans 12 amino acids.

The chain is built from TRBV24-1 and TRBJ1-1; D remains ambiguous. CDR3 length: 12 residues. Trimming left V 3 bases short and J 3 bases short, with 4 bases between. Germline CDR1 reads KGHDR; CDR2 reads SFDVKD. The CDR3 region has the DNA TGTGCCACCAGTGATATGGACACTGAAGCTTTCTTT. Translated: CATSDMDTEAFF.

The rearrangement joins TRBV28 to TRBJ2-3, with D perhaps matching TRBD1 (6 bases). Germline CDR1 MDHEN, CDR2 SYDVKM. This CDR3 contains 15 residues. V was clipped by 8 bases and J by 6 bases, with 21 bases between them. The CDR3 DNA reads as TGTGCCAGCCACTCACAGGGTCGTGGAGTGGATACGCAGTATTTT. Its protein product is CASHSQGRGVDTQYF.

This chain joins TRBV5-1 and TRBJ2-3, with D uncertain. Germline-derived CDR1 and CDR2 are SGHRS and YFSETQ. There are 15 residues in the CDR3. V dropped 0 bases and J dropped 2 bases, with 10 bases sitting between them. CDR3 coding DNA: TGCGCCAGCAGCTTGGCCGGCATTTTCACAGATACGCAGTATTTT. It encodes CASSLAGIFTDTQYF.

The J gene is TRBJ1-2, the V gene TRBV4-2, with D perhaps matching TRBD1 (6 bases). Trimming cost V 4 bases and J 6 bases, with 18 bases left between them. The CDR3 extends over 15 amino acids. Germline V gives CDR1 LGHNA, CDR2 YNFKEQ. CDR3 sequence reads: CASSLALGGANGYTF. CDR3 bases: TGTGCCAGCAGCCTAGCGCTGGGGGGCGCTAATGGCTACACCTTC.

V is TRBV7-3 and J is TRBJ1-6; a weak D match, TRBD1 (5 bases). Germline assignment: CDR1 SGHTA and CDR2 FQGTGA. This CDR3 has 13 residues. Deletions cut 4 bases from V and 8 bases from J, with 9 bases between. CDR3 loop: CASSSSRDSPLHF. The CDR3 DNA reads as TGTGCCAGCAGCTCCTCCAGGGATTCACCCCTCCACTTT.

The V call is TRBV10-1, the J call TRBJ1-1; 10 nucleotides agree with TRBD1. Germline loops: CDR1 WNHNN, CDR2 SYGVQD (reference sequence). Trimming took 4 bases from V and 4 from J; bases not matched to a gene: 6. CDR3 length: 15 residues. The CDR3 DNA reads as TGCGCCAGCAGTGGGGACAGGGGACGTAGCACTGAAGCTTTCTTT. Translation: CASSGDRGRSTEAFF.

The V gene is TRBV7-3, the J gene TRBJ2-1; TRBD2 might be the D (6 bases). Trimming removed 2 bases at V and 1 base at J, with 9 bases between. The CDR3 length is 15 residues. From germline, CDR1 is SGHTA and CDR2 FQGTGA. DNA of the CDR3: TGTGCCAGCAGCTTAGCGGGGAGTTCCTACAATGAGCAGTTCTTC. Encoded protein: CASSLAGSSYNEQFF.

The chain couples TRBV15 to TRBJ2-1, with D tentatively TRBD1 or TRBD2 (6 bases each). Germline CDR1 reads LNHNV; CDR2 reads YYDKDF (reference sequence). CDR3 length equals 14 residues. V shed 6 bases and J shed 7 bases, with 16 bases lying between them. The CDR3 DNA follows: TGTGCCACCAGATCGGGGGCCGAACCTAATGAGCAGTTCTTC. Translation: CATRSGAEPNEQFF.

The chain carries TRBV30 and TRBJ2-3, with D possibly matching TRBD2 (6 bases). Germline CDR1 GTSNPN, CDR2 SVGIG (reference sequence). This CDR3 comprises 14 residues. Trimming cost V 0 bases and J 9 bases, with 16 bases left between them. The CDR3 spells CAWSVGPGDKTQYF. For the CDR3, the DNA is TGTGCCTGGAGTGTAGGGCCGGGAGATAAGACGCAGTATTTT.